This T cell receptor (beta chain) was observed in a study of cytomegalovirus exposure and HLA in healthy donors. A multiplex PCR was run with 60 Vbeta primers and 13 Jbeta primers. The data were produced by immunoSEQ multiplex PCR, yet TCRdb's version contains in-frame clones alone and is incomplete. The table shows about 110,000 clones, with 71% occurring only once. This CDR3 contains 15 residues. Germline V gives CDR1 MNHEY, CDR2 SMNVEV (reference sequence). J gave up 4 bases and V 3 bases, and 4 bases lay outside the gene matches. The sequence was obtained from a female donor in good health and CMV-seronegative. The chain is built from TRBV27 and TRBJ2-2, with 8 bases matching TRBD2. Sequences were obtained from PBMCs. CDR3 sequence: CASSFAGRATGELFF. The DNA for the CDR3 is TGTGCCAGCAGTTTCGCCGGGAGGGCCACCGGGGAGCTGTTTTTT.